These 11 T cell receptor beta chains came from one sample sequenced in a study of blood T cell repertoires in COVID-19 (dated by TCRdb to between 2020 and 2021). Library construction relied on the immunoSEQ multiplex PCR assay. Drawn from immuneACCESS, this table holds only the in-frame rearrangements with V and J called that TCRdb kept. Clones are partly lost; checked studies trace under half to an unresolved V gene and leave the rest unexplained. Across this sample there are over 200,000 clones, with 81% seen only once. The ten largest make up nearly 9.5% of the sample. Sequencing was carried out using PBMCs or T cells enriched from blood (not recorded which). These receptors were taken from a man aged 35-49 years who had recovered from COVID-19.

This clone was observed a few times. The chain has TRBV30 and TRBJ2-2; unclear D gene. Trimming shortened V by 0 bases and J by 7 bases, and 3 bases separated the two germline ends. CDR1 and CDR2 from the germline V gene are GTSNPN and SVGIG (reference sequence). CDR3 length: 11 amino acids. As DNA, the CDR3 is TGTGCCTGGAGTGTTCACGGGGAGCTGTTTTTT. Protein product: CAWSVHGELFF.

The V and J genes are TRBV7-9 and TRBJ2-1; D may be TRBD2 (6 bases). V lost 2 bases to trimming and J lost 14 bases, with 13 bases between them. CDR3 size: 12 residues. Germline CDR1 SEHNR, CDR2 FQNEAQ (reference sequence). CDR3 loop: CASSLSPGEEFF. CDR3 sequence (DNA): TGTGCCAGCAGCTTAAGTCCGGGAGAGGAGTTCTTC.

There are a few counts of this clone. V usage is TRBV2 and J usage is TRBJ2-1; TRBD1 aligns across 7 bases. The V gene's germline CDR1 is SNHLY and CDR2 FYNNEI. J lost 9 bases, V lost 4 bases, and 15 bases had no gene match. The CDR3 length is 16 residues. CDR3 DNA sequence: TGTGCCAGCAGTGGCCTAGGACAGGTTGGGAGTAGTGAGCAGTTCTTC. Translated, it gives CASSGLGQVGSSEQFF.

This clone was counted between two and nine times. The CDR3 loop reads CASRSDRGMRGYTF. The DNA for the CDR3 is TGTGCCAGCAGATCGGACAGGGGGATGAGGGGCTACACCTTC. The rearrangement uses TRBV27 and TRBJ1-2, with 10 positions matching TRBD1. J gave up 8 bases and V 6 bases, and 9 bases lay outside the gene matches. The CDR3 totals 14 residues. Germline-derived CDR1 and CDR2 are MNHEY and SMNVEV (reference sequence).

The V call is TRBV24-1, the J call TRBJ2-1; possibly TRBD1 for D (6 bases). The V gene's germline CDR1 is KGHDR and CDR2 SFDVKD. V lost 0 bases, J lost 3 bases, and 11 bases lay in between. There are 16 residues in the CDR3. The CDR3 sequence is CATSDLGRGNYNEQFF. As DNA, the CDR3 is TGTGCCACCAGTGATTTGGGCAGGGGCAACTACAATGAGCAGTTCTTC.

Ten or more counts support this clone. In nucleotides, the CDR3 is TGCGCCAGCAGCTTGGAGAGGGAGGGCTACACCTTC. The encoded protein is CASSLEREGYTF. The chain carries TRBV5-1 and TRBJ1-2, with unresolved D. Trimming took off 0 bases at V and 8 bases at J, with 8 bases between the two ends. Germline CDR1 is SGHRS and CDR2 is YFSETQ. The CDR3 totals 12 residues.

Only a few counts were recorded for this clone. V usage is TRBV2 and J usage is TRBJ1-1, with TRBD1 matching over 10 bases. The CDR3 has 14 amino acids. Germline CDR1 is SNHLY and CDR2 is FYNNEI. With 5 bases clipped from V and 4 bases from J, the junction kept 4 bases outside the gene matches. CDR3 sequence reads: CASSWDRGSTEAFF. The CDR3 DNA reads as TGTGCCAGCAGTTGGGACAGGGGATCCACTGAAGCTTTCTTT.

This chain links TRBV27 with TRBJ1-2; D is uncertain. V was clipped by 5 bases and J by 5 bases, with 15 bases between them. This CDR3 region has 14 residues. The V gene's germline CDR1 is MNHEY and CDR2 SMNVEV (reference sequence). The CDR3 spells CASSPAMGPYGYTF. The CDR3 coding sequence is TGTGCCAGCAGTCCCGCAATGGGCCCGTATGGCTACACCTTC.

The rearrangement links TRBV5-1 to TRBJ2-3, with 9 nucleotides matching TRBD1. Germline assignment: CDR1 SGHRS and CDR2 YFSETQ. J gave up 4 bases and V 4 bases, and 7 bases lay outside the gene matches. CDR3 size: 15 residues. The CDR3 reads CASSPRTGEADTQYF. DNA of the CDR3: TGCGCCAGCAGCCCCCGGACAGGGGAAGCAGATACGCAGTATTTT.

The chain links TRBV5-1 to TRBJ2-7; possible D gene TRBD1, 5 bases. Germline V CDR1 and CDR2: SGHRS, YFSETQ. There are 14 residues in the CDR3. With 2 bases removed from V and 2 bases from J, the gap between germline ends came to 11 bases. The CDR3: CASSFSTGTYEQYF. The CDR3 nucleotides are TGCGCCAGCAGCTTTAGCACAGGAACCTACGAGCAGTACTTC. Full variable domain (rest looked up from reference TRBV5-1 and TRBJ2-7): KAGVTQTPRYLIKTRGQQVTLSCSPISGHRSVSWYQQTPGQGLQFLFEYFSETQRNKGNFPGRFSGRQFSNSRSEMNVSTLELGDSALYLCASSFSTGTYEQYFGPGTRLTVT.

The chain uses TRBV29-1 and TRBJ1-1; 9 bases align to TRBD1. There are 14 residues in the CDR3. Germline CDR1 reads SQVTM; CDR2 reads ANQGSEA. V was pared by 5 bases and J by 6 bases, with 10 bases of the junction left unmatched. The CDR3 DNA is TGCAGCGTTTGGACAGGGGTAGGGGGTGCTGAAGCTTTCTTT. This gives the protein CSVWTGVGGAEAFF.